This T cell receptor (beta chain) is from a study of radiation and T cells in renal cell carcinoma. Turning to the study itself: Nephrectomy followed 15 Gy stereotactic body radiation by 4 weeks.

Time point: baseline pretreatment blood. Treatment here: 15 Gy SBRT to primary tumor, nephrectomy 4 weeks later. This renal cell carcinoma was of the clear cell type. Method: immunoSEQ multiplex PCR; TCRdb's copy keeps in-frame clones and lacks some. The top ten hold around 6.3% of the sample, which has tens of thousands of clones, 70% to 85% seen once. The receptor's source is a man in his sixties with renal cell carcinoma. The sequencing used blood, collected from a patient whose treatment included radiotherapy and nephrectomy.

The CDR3 DNA reads TGTGCCAGCAGTTTATCTCTTTCAAGCTCCTACAATGAGCAGTTCTTC. It yields the protein CASSLSLSSSYNEQFF. J is TRBJ2-1 and V is TRBV27; no firm D call. CDR1 MNHEY and CDR2 SMNVEV come from the germline V gene (reference sequence). Trimming shortened V by 0 bases and J by 0 bases, and 9 bases separated the two germline ends. This CDR3 comprises 16 residues.